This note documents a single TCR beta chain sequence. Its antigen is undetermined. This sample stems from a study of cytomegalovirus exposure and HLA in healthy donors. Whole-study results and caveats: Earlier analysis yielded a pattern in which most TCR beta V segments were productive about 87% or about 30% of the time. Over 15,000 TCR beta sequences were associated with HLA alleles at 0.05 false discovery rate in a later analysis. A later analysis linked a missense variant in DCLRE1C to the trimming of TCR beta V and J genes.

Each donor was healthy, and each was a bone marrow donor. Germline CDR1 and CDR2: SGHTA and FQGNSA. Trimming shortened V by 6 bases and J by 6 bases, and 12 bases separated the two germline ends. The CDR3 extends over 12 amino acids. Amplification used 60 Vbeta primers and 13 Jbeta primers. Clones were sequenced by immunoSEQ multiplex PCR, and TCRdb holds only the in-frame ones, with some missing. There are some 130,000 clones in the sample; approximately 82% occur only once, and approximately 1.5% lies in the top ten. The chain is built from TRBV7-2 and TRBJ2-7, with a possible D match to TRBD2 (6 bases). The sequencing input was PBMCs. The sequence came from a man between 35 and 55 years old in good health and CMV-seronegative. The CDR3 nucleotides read TGTGCCAGCAGTCTTCGGGGGAGCGAGCAGTACTTC. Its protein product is CASSLRGSEQYF.